The rows below give T cell receptor beta chains drawn from one sample of a study of OX40 agonist ivuxolimab in advanced cancers. The data were produced by immunoSEQ multiplex PCR, yet TCRdb's version contains in-frame clones alone and is incomplete. The data contain roughly 55,000 clones, 75% to 90% of them singletons. The source was CD4+ or CD8+ T cells sorted from blood, collected in a trial of the OX40 agonist ivuxolimab. The source of these receptors is an adult with an advanced solid tumor such as melanoma, head and neck, liver or kidney cancer. The CDR3 runs from the conserved cysteine through the conserved F or W. Each record gives: clone size, CDR3 length, D gene, J gene, V gene, CDR3 protein, CDR3 DNA. D genes are given only for firm matches. Some rows mark clone size as missing; the rest say once, few, many or name a class of expanded clone.

size: .; length: 16; D: .; J: TRBJ1-2; V: TRBV4-3; CDR3: CASSQYRDGRVYGYTF; DNA: TGCGCCAGCAGCCAATACCGGGACGGGCGGGTCTATGGCTACACCTTC
size: .; length: 17; D: .; J: TRBJ2-2; V: TRBV28; CDR3: CASSLSWGRVNTGELFF; DNA: TGTGCCAGCAGTTTATCGTGGGGGAGAGTTAACACCGGGGAGCTGTTTTTT
size: .; length: 14; D: .; J: TRBJ2-7; V: TRBV9; CDR3: CASSRGGLSYEQYF; DNA: TGTGCCAGCAGCCGAGGGGGACTCTCCTACGAGCAGTACTTC
size: .; length: 17; D: TRBD2; J: TRBJ2-2; V: TRBV4-3; CDR3: CASSHSPGGPFTGELFF; DNA: TGCGCCAGCAGCCACTCTCCGGGGGGGCCTTTCACCGGGGAGCTGTTTTTT
size: .; length: 16; D: TRBD2; J: TRBJ2-1; V: TRBV4-1; CDR3: CASSHLRAGASNEQFF; DNA: TGCGCCAGCAGCCACCTAAGAGCGGGGGCCTCCAATGAGCAGTTCTTC
size: .; length: 18; D: TRBD1; J: TRBJ2-4; V: TRBV19; CDR3: CASRGALDQGAAKNIQYF; DNA: TGTGCCAGTAGGGGGGCACTCGACCAGGGGGCGGCCAAAAACATTCAGTACTTC
size: .; length: 15; D: TRBD1; J: TRBJ2-7; V: TRBV11-2; CDR3: CASSLGPGQTYEQYF; DNA: TGTGCCAGCAGCTTAGGACCGGGACAGACCTACGAGCAGTACTTC
size: few; length: 15; D: .; J: TRBJ2-3; V: TRBV7-3; CDR3: CASSLTGARTDTQYF; DNA: TGTGCCAGCAGCCTAACGGGAGCCCGCACAGATACGCAGTATTTT
size: once; length: 16; D: TRBD2; J: TRBJ2-7; V: TRBV14; CDR3: CASSQLQRGSSYEQYF; DNA: TGTGCCAGCAGCCAATTGCAGCGGGGAAGCTCCTACGAGCAGTACTTC
size: .; length: 15; D: .; J: TRBJ1-1; V: TRBV4-1; CDR3: CASSQTGAGNTEAFF; DNA: TGCGCCAGCAGCCAGACAGGAGCAGGGAACACTGAAGCTTTCTTT
size: .; length: 14; D: .; J: TRBJ1-4; V: TRBV6-6; CDR3: CASSTEGFREKLFF; DNA: TGTGCCAGCAGTACTGAGGGGTTTCGTGAAAAACTGTTTTTT
size: few; length: 16; D: TRBD1; J: TRBJ1-3; V: TRBV11-2; CDR3: CASSPGQGLSGNTIYF; DNA: TGTGCCAGCTCCCCCGGACAGGGTCTCTCTGGAAACACCATATATTTT
size: .; length: 14; D: TRBD1; J: TRBJ2-7; V: TRBV7-9; CDR3: CASSPRTGIDEQYF; DNA: TGTGCCAGCAGCCCACGGACAGGGATCGACGAGCAGTACTTC
size: .; length: 14; D: .; J: TRBJ2-7; V: TRBV4-3; CDR3: CASSQGHQHYEQYF; DNA: TGCGCCAGCAGCCAAGGCCACCAGCACTACGAGCAGTACTTC
size: .; length: 16; D: TRBD1; J: TRBJ2-2; V: TRBV11-3; CDR3: CASSSRDRGSTGELFF; DNA: TGTGCCAGCAGCTCTAGGGACAGGGGGTCCACCGGGGAGCTGTTTTTT
size: .; length: 13; D: .; J: TRBJ1-2; V: TRBV6-1; CDR3: CASSETGGYGYTF; DNA: TGTGCCAGCAGTGAAACAGGTGGCTATGGCTACACCTTC
size: .; length: 13; D: TRBD1; J: TRBJ1-2; V: TRBV27; CDR3: CASSSTGTYGYTF; DNA: TGTGCCAGCAGTTCGACAGGGACGTATGGCTACACCTTC
size: .; length: 14; D: .; J: TRBJ1-4; V: TRBV13; CDR3: CASSPGGENEKLFF; DNA: TGTGCCAGCAGCCCGGGAGGAGAAAATGAAAAACTGTTTTTT
size: few; length: 13; D: .; J: TRBJ1-2; V: TRBV27; CDR3: CASSSNENYGYTF; DNA: TGTGCCAGCAGTTCTAACGAAAACTATGGCTACACCTTC
size: .; length: 11; D: .; J: TRBJ2-5; V: TRBV7-6; CDR3: CASRGPDKQYF; DNA: TGTGCCAGCAGGGGCCCTGACAAGCAGTACTTC
size: once; length: 17; D: .; J: TRBJ2-2; V: TRBV9; CDR3: CASSVGLVGAENGELFF; DNA: TGTGCCAGCAGCGTAGGCCTAGTGGGGGCCGAGAACGGGGAGCTGTTTTTT
size: .; length: 14; D: TRBD1; J: TRBJ1-2; V: TRBV7-9; CDR3: CASRLGQDNYGYTF; DNA: TGTGCCAGCAGGTTGGGACAGGATAACTATGGCTACACCTTC
size: .; length: 15; D: TRBD1; J: TRBJ2-7; V: TRBV4-1; CDR3: CASSHPGTGYYEQYF; DNA: TGCGCCAGCAGCCACCCCGGGACAGGGTATTACGAGCAGTACTTC
size: .; length: 16; D: TRBD2; J: TRBJ2-5; V: TRBV6-5; CDR3: CASSYYMGGNEETQYF; DNA: TGTGCCAGCAGTTACTATATGGGGGGGAACGAAGAGACCCAGTACTTC
size: few; length: 13; D: TRBD1; J: TRBJ1-1; V: TRBV6-5; CDR3: CASSEGTGPEAFF; DNA: TGTGCCAGCAGTGAAGGGACAGGGCCTGAAGCTTTCTTT
size: .; length: 14; D: .; J: TRBJ1-5; V: TRBV27; CDR3: CASSLLATNQPQHF; DNA: TGTGCCAGCAGTTTATTAGCGACAAATCAGCCCCAGCATTTT
size: .; length: 14; D: .; J: TRBJ1-5; V: TRBV27; CDR3: CASSLGPSNQPQHF; DNA: TGTGCCAGCAGTTTGGGACCGAGCAATCAGCCCCAGCATTTT
size: .; length: 14; D: .; J: TRBJ2-1; V: TRBV7-2; CDR3: CASSFRAGVDEQFF; DNA: TGTGCCAGCAGCTTTAGGGCAGGGGTCGATGAGCAGTTCTTC
size: .; length: 17; D: TRBD2; J: TRBJ2-3; V: TRBV28; CDR3: CASSSGLAGALTDTQYF; DNA: TGTGCCAGCAGTTCTGGACTAGCGGGGGCCCTCACAGATACGCAGTATTTT
size: .; length: 16; D: .; J: TRBJ2-7; V: TRBV7-8; CDR3: CASSLAYRLENYEQYF; DNA: TGTGCCAGCAGCTTAGCGTATAGACTAGAAAACTACGAGCAGTACTTC
size: .; length: 15; D: .; J: TRBJ2-7; V: TRBV4-3; CDR3: CASSHRGNTPYEQYF; DNA: TGCGCCAGCAGCCACCGAGGGAATACACCCTACGAGCAGTACTTC
size: once; length: 13; D: .; J: TRBJ1-2; V: TRBV9; CDR3: CASSADGNYGYTF; DNA: TGTGCCAGCAGCGCGGACGGAAACTATGGCTACACCTTC
size: .; length: 15; D: .; J: TRBJ2-2; V: TRBV27; CDR3: CASSNWWGDTGELFF; DNA: TGTGCCAGCAGCAACTGGTGGGGGGACACCGGGGAGCTGTTTTTT
size: once; length: 16; D: .; J: TRBJ2-1; V: TRBV14; CDR3: CASSQEGGAVTNEQFF; DNA: TGTGCCAGCAGCCAAGAGGGGGGGGCCGTTACAAATGAGCAGTTCTTC
size: .; length: 15; D: .; J: TRBJ2-5; V: TRBV7-9; CDR3: CASSLLETLQETQYF; DNA: TGTGCCAGCAGCTTGCTTGAAACTCTACAAGAGACCCAGTACTTC
size: .; length: 17; D: TRBD1; J: TRBJ1-2; V: TRBV11-2; CDR3: CASNRGAWGQGFYGYTF; DNA: TGTGCCAGCAACCGTGGGGCCTGGGGACAGGGGTTCTATGGCTACACCTTC
size: few; length: 12; D: .; J: TRBJ2-1; V: TRBV11-2; CDR3: CASSLGGREQFF; DNA: TGTGCCAGCAGCTTAGGTGGCCGGGAGCAGTTCTTC
size: .; length: 13; D: .; J: TRBJ2-7; V: TRBV11-2; CDR3: CASSSDSSYEQYF; DNA: TGTGCCAGCAGCTCGGACAGTTCCTACGAGCAGTACTTC
size: once; length: 16; D: TRBD1; J: TRBJ1-4; V: TRBV7-8; CDR3: CASSPQGQLDREKLFF; DNA: TGTGCCAGCAGCCCACAGGGACAGCTAGATCGCGAAAAACTGTTTTTT
size: .; length: 13; D: .; J: TRBJ2-7; V: TRBV5-1; CDR3: CASSRVGSYEQYF; DNA: TGCGCCAGCAGTCGGGTGGGGTCCTACGAGCAGTACTTC
size: .; length: 13; D: .; J: TRBJ1-1; V: TRBV7-9; CDR3: CASFLVGNTEAFF; DNA: TGTGCCAGCTTCTTAGTGGGGAACACTGAAGCTTTCTTT